The rows below give T cell receptor beta chains drawn from one sample of a study of early T cells in non-severe SARS-CoV-2 infection. In TCRdb, the 5' RACE reads were re-called with MiXCR into one record per CDR3 protein. The sample has about 28,000 distinct CDR3 sequences; about 4.9% are singletons. The specimen was whole blood, collected at baseline. These receptors all stem from an adult who was a healthcare worker with PCR-confirmed SARS-CoV-2 infection or an uninfected control (not recorded which). The CDR3 runs from the conserved cysteine through the conserved F or W. Each record gives: D gene, J gene, clone size, V gene, CDR3 DNA, CDR3 protein. A D gene is named only where the DNA matches it firmly. The size entry is marked missing in some rows and otherwise reads once, few, many or a size class.

d_call: -; j_call: TRBJ2-7; clone_size: many; v_call: TRBV20-1; cdr3_nt: TGCAGTGCTCTAACTCCGGGCGAGCAGTACTTC; cdr3_aa: CSALTPGEQYF
d_call: -; j_call: TRBJ1-3; clone_size: many; v_call: TRBV11-2; cdr3_nt: TGTGCCAGCAGCTATACGGGACGGGAGAACACCATATATTTT; cdr3_aa: CASSYTGRENTIYF
d_call: -; j_call: TRBJ2-7; clone_size: -; v_call: TRBV12-3/TRBV12-4; cdr3_nt: TGTGCCAGCAGTTCCGCTAGCTCCTACGAGCAGTACTTC; cdr3_aa: CASSSASSYEQYF
d_call: -; j_call: TRBJ1-2; clone_size: few; v_call: TRBV6-1; cdr3_nt: TGTGCCAGCGGCCGGGGGCCGTATCCTGGCTACACCTTC; cdr3_aa: CASGRGPYPGYTF
d_call: -; j_call: TRBJ1-1; clone_size: many; v_call: TRBV12-3/TRBV12-4; cdr3_nt: TGTGCCAGCAGCTTTCGCCCTTTCAACACTGAAGCTTTCTTT; cdr3_aa: CASSFRPFNTEAFF
d_call: -; j_call: TRBJ2-3; clone_size: many; v_call: TRBV20-1; cdr3_nt: TGCAGTGCTAGCTGGGGCTCAGATACGCAGTATTTT; cdr3_aa: CSASWGSDTQYF
d_call: TRBD2; j_call: TRBJ2-7; clone_size: many; v_call: TRBV5-1; cdr3_nt: TGCGCCAGCAGCTTGGAGCGGGAGGGTTACGAGCAGTACTTC; cdr3_aa: CASSLEREGYEQYF
d_call: TRBD1; j_call: TRBJ1-2; clone_size: many; v_call: TRBV28; cdr3_nt: TGTGCCAGCAGTTTAAAACCGGGACAGGGGTCTGGCTACACCTTC; cdr3_aa: CASSLKPGQGSGYTF
d_call: TRBD1; j_call: TRBJ2-3; clone_size: many; v_call: TRBV12-3/TRBV12-4; cdr3_nt: TGTGCCAGCAGTTTAGGGACAGGGGCCACAGATACGCAGTATTTT; cdr3_aa: CASSLGTGATDTQYF
d_call: -; j_call: TRBJ1-5; clone_size: -; v_call: TRBV2; cdr3_nt: TGTGCCAGCAGTGTTTGGGCAACAGCAAATCAGCCCCAGCATTTT; cdr3_aa: CASSVWATANQPQHF
d_call: -; j_call: TRBJ2-3; clone_size: many; v_call: TRBV29-1; cdr3_nt: TGCAGCGTTGAAGATAGGAGGGGCACAGATACGCAGTATTTT; cdr3_aa: CSVEDRRGTDTQYF
d_call: -; j_call: TRBJ2-3; clone_size: many; v_call: TRBV18; cdr3_nt: TGTGCCAGCTCACCACCGGCTTGGGGAGATACGCAGTATTTT; cdr3_aa: CASSPPAWGDTQYF
d_call: -; j_call: TRBJ1-6; clone_size: many; v_call: TRBV7-2; cdr3_nt: TGTGCCACCCAGAGAGGAGGGCTCAATTCACCCCTCCACTTT; cdr3_aa: CATQRGGLNSPLHF
d_call: TRBD2; j_call: TRBJ2-3; clone_size: many; v_call: TRBV6-2/TRBV6-3; cdr3_nt: TGTGCCAGCACTGACACCGGGACTAGCGGCACAGATACGCAGTATTTT; cdr3_aa: CASTDTGTSGTDTQYF
d_call: TRBD1; j_call: TRBJ1-4; clone_size: many; v_call: TRBV27; cdr3_nt: TGTGCCAGCAGTTATTGGACAGGGTACCCTCAAAAACTGTTTTTT; cdr3_aa: CASSYWTGYPQKLFF
d_call: -; j_call: TRBJ2-3; clone_size: many; v_call: TRBV7-2; cdr3_nt: TGTGCCAGCAGCCCCCGAATGACAGAGAGCACAGATACGCAGTATTTT; cdr3_aa: CASSPRMTESTDTQYF
d_call: -; j_call: TRBJ2-5; clone_size: many; v_call: TRBV6-4; cdr3_nt: TGTGCCAGCAGTGCGACTAGTCAGCAAGAGACCCAGTACTTC; cdr3_aa: CASSATSQQETQYF
d_call: -; j_call: TRBJ1-5; clone_size: many; v_call: TRBV12-3/TRBV12-4; cdr3_nt: TGTGCCAGCAGTTTATCAGGGCCCAATCAGCCCCAGCATTTT; cdr3_aa: CASSLSGPNQPQHF
d_call: -; j_call: TRBJ2-3; clone_size: many; v_call: TRBV2; cdr3_nt: TGTGCCAGCAGATCGGTATCGGTCCCCAGACCGGAGGATACGCAGTATTTT; cdr3_aa: CASRSVSVPRPEDTQYF
d_call: TRBD2; j_call: TRBJ2-7; clone_size: many; v_call: TRBV20-1; cdr3_nt: TGCAGTGCTAGAGTGCTAGCGGACCCTTACGAGCAGTACTTC; cdr3_aa: CSARVLADPYEQYF
d_call: TRBD2; j_call: TRBJ2-1; clone_size: many; v_call: TRBV20-1; cdr3_nt: TGCAGTGCTAGCTCTAGCGGGAGCTACAATGAGCAGTTCTTC; cdr3_aa: CSASSSGSYNEQFF
d_call: -; j_call: TRBJ2-3; clone_size: many; v_call: TRBV19; cdr3_nt: TGTGCCAGTAGTGCGTTGACTTCAGATACGCAGTATTTT; cdr3_aa: CASSALTSDTQYF
d_call: -; j_call: TRBJ2-5; clone_size: many; v_call: TRBV3-1; cdr3_nt: TGTGCCAGCAGCCAGCCATATGGCGATTTAAAGACCCAGTACTTC; cdr3_aa: CASSQPYGDLKTQYF
d_call: -; j_call: TRBJ2-5; clone_size: many; v_call: TRBV6-6; cdr3_nt: TGTGCCAGCAGTTACTCGACAATCGGGGAAGAGACCCAGTACTTC; cdr3_aa: CASSYSTIGEETQYF
d_call: -; j_call: TRBJ2-3; clone_size: many; v_call: TRBV7-6; cdr3_nt: TGTGCCAGCAGCTTATATACCCAGACTATCACAGATACGCAGTATTTT; cdr3_aa: CASSLYTQTITDTQYF
d_call: -; j_call: TRBJ2-7; clone_size: many; v_call: TRBV20-1; cdr3_nt: TGCAGTGCTAGAGGCAGAGACTCCTACGAGCAGTACTTC; cdr3_aa: CSARGRDSYEQYF
d_call: TRBD1; j_call: TRBJ2-2; clone_size: medium-sized; v_call: TRBV20-1; cdr3_nt: TGCAGTGCTAGAACAGGGGGCGCTGACACCGGGGAGCTGTTTTTT; cdr3_aa: CSARTGGADTGELFF
d_call: -; j_call: TRBJ2-7; clone_size: many; v_call: TRBV18; cdr3_nt: TGTGCCAGCTCACCGAGGACTGACACCTCCTACGAGCAGTACTTC; cdr3_aa: CASSPRTDTSYEQYF
d_call: -; j_call: TRBJ2-6; clone_size: many; v_call: TRBV6-1; cdr3_nt: TGTGCCAGCAGCTGGGGGAGGTCTGGGGCCAACGTCCTGACTTTC; cdr3_aa: CASSWGRSGANVLTF
d_call: -; j_call: TRBJ1-4; clone_size: many; v_call: TRBV9; cdr3_nt: TGTGCCAGCAGCGTTAGTGGATTTTACAATGAAAAACTGTTTTTT; cdr3_aa: CASSVSGFYNEKLFF
d_call: -; j_call: TRBJ1-2; clone_size: many; v_call: TRBV14; cdr3_nt: TGTGCCAGCAGCCAAGCCTTGTACCCGTATGGCTACACCTTC; cdr3_aa: CASSQALYPYGYTF
d_call: -; j_call: TRBJ1-5; clone_size: many; v_call: TRBV7-2; cdr3_nt: TGTGCCAGCAGCTCCGGGGAGCAGCCCCAGCATTTT; cdr3_aa: CASSSGEQPQHF
d_call: -; j_call: TRBJ2-7; clone_size: many; v_call: TRBV30; cdr3_nt: TGTGCTTGGAGTGCTGGGTACTTACGCGAGCAGTACTTC; cdr3_aa: CAWSAGYLREQYF
d_call: -; j_call: TRBJ2-2; clone_size: many; v_call: TRBV28; cdr3_nt: TGTGCCAGCAGTCCCCCGCTTGGGGGGTACACCGGGGAGCTGTTTTTT; cdr3_aa: CASSPPLGGYTGELFF
d_call: TRBD1; j_call: TRBJ2-3; clone_size: many; v_call: TRBV11-3; cdr3_nt: TGTGCCAGCAGCGCCCAGGGGGCCGTAGATACGCAGTATTTT; cdr3_aa: CASSAQGAVDTQYF
d_call: -; j_call: TRBJ1-1; clone_size: many; v_call: TRBV5-1; cdr3_nt: TGCGCCAGCAGCCCCAGGGACGAGAACACTGAAGCTTTCTTT; cdr3_aa: CASSPRDENTEAFF
d_call: TRBD1; j_call: TRBJ1-3; clone_size: many; v_call: TRBV11-3; cdr3_nt: TGTGCCAGCAGATCCGGGACAGGGGGCACCCTCTCTGGAAACACCATATATTTT; cdr3_aa: CASRSGTGGTLSGNTIYF
d_call: -; j_call: TRBJ2-3; clone_size: many; v_call: TRBV6-5; cdr3_nt: TGTGCCAGCACAGACGGGGGCGATACGCAGTATTTT; cdr3_aa: CASTDGGDTQYF
d_call: TRBD2; j_call: TRBJ2-2; clone_size: few; v_call: TRBV5-4; cdr3_nt: TGTGCCAGCAGCCTGGGACTAGTGGCCGGGGAGCTGTTTTTT; cdr3_aa: CASSLGLVAGELFF
d_call: TRBD2; j_call: TRBJ2-1; clone_size: many; v_call: TRBV18; cdr3_nt: TGTGCCAGCTCACCTTTTGGCGGGGGTAGCTCCTACAATGAGCAGTTCTTC; cdr3_aa: CASSPFGGGSSYNEQFF
d_call: TRBD1; j_call: TRBJ2-7; clone_size: few; v_call: TRBV11-1; cdr3_nt: TGTGCCAGCAGCCCCGCCCGGACAGGGAGGAACGAGCAGTACTTC; cdr3_aa: CASSPARTGRNEQYF
d_call: TRBD2; j_call: TRBJ2-7; clone_size: many; v_call: TRBV6-5; cdr3_nt: TGTGCCAGCAGTTACTCTAGGTCTAGCGGGGGAATCTACGAGCAGTACTTC; cdr3_aa: CASSYSRSSGGIYEQYF
d_call: -; j_call: TRBJ2-1; clone_size: many; v_call: TRBV6-5; cdr3_nt: TGTGCCAGCAGTCCGGGCATCTCCTACAATGAGCAGTTCTTC; cdr3_aa: CASSPGISYNEQFF
d_call: -; j_call: TRBJ1-1; clone_size: many; v_call: TRBV7-9; cdr3_nt: TGTGCCTCCGGGGAAAACATGAACACTGAAGCTTTCTTT; cdr3_aa: CASGENMNTEAFF
d_call: TRBD1; j_call: TRBJ2-1; clone_size: many; v_call: TRBV9; cdr3_nt: TGTGCCAGCAGCGTAGACCCCGGGACAGGGTTGGACAATGAGCAGTTCTTC; cdr3_aa: CASSVDPGTGLDNEQFF
d_call: -; j_call: TRBJ1-3; clone_size: many; v_call: TRBV2; cdr3_nt: TGTGCCAGCAACAACAGGGCTGGAAACACCATATATTTT; cdr3_aa: CASNNRAGNTIYF
d_call: TRBD1; j_call: TRBJ2-1; clone_size: many; v_call: TRBV7-8; cdr3_nt: TGTGCCAGCAGCGAAGGGACAGGGCCCTCCTACAATGAGCAGTTCTTC; cdr3_aa: CASSEGTGPSYNEQFF
d_call: TRBD2; j_call: TRBJ2-5; clone_size: many; v_call: TRBV12-3/TRBV12-4; cdr3_nt: TGTGCCAGCAGTTTGGAGGCGGGGGGCACGGAGACCCAGTACTTC; cdr3_aa: CASSLEAGGTETQYF